These T cell receptor beta chains were read from a single sample in a study of identical twins. TCRdb independently ran MiXCR on the 5' RACE reads; one entry per CDR3 protein. The table includes 540,000 or so distinct CDR3 sequences, about 20% detected once. The same specimen was also included in a second study, on yellow fever vaccine responses in identical twins.

The sequencing input was CD4+ T cells sorted from blood. The origin of the receptors is a woman aged 18-29 years in good health. Each CDR3 is given with its conserved first and last residue. The D gene is left open where the match is weak. Only part of the rows carry a size: once, few, many, or a class if the clone is expanded.

v_call: TRBV9
clone_size: few
d_call: TRBD1
j_call: TRBJ1-2
cdr3_nt: TGTGCCAGCAGCCCCCAGACAGGGATTCGCTATGGCTACACCTTC
cdr3_aa: CASSPQTGIRYGYTF

v_call: TRBV20-1
clone_size: -
d_call: -
j_call: TRBJ1-4
cdr3_nt: TGCAGTGCTAGACGGCAGGAAAATAATGAAAAACTGTTTTTT
cdr3_aa: CSARRQENNEKLFF

v_call: TRBV9
clone_size: -
d_call: TRBD1
j_call: TRBJ2-1
cdr3_nt: TGTGCCAGCAGCGTTCGAGACAGGGGGGATGAGCAGTTCTTC
cdr3_aa: CASSVRDRGDEQFF

v_call: TRBV25-1
clone_size: few
d_call: -
j_call: TRBJ2-1
cdr3_nt: TGTGCCAGCTCACCAGTAGGGTCCTCCTCCTACAATGAGCAGTTCTTC
cdr3_aa: CASSPVGSSSYNEQFF

v_call: TRBV5-1
clone_size: few
d_call: -
j_call: TRBJ1-6
cdr3_nt: TGCGCCAGCAGCTTGCGAACAGTAAATTCACCCCTCCACTTT
cdr3_aa: CASSLRTVNSPLHF

v_call: TRBV29-1
clone_size: -
d_call: -
j_call: TRBJ2-3
cdr3_nt: TGCAGCGTGGACCTAGCAGATACGCAGTATTTT
cdr3_aa: CSVDLADTQYF

v_call: TRBV4-1
clone_size: -
d_call: TRBD1
j_call: TRBJ2-3
cdr3_nt: TGCGCCAGCAGCCAAGCCCAATCGACAGGGATCACAGATACGCAGTATTTT
cdr3_aa: CASSQAQSTGITDTQYF

v_call: TRBV7-9
clone_size: few
d_call: TRBD1
j_call: TRBJ2-7
cdr3_nt: TGTGCCAGCAGCTCCCGGGACAGGGCCCACGAGCAGTACTTC
cdr3_aa: CASSSRDRAHEQYF

v_call: TRBV29-1
clone_size: few
d_call: TRBD1
j_call: TRBJ2-5
cdr3_nt: TGCAGCGTTGAATCCCGAACGGACAGGGCCGAGACCCAGTACTTC
cdr3_aa: CSVESRTDRAETQYF

v_call: TRBV27
clone_size: -
d_call: -
j_call: TRBJ2-5
cdr3_nt: TGTGCCAGCAGTTTACAGGGACTCCCATGGGAGACCCAGTACTTC
cdr3_aa: CASSLQGLPWETQYF

v_call: TRBV6-1
clone_size: -
d_call: TRBD1
j_call: TRBJ1-1
cdr3_nt: TGTGCCAGCAGGGAGGACAGGGCGGGCACTGAAGCTTTCTTT
cdr3_aa: CASREDRAGTEAFF

v_call: TRBV5-1
clone_size: many
d_call: -
j_call: TRBJ2-3
cdr3_nt: TGCGCCAGCAGCTTGGCCCTAGCCAACACAGATACGCAGTATTTT
cdr3_aa: CASSLALANTDTQYF

v_call: TRBV7-9
clone_size: few
d_call: -
j_call: TRBJ2-5
cdr3_nt: TGTGCCAGCAGCTCAGTACCGGGACGGCAAGAGACCCAGTACTTC
cdr3_aa: CASSSVPGRQETQYF

v_call: TRBV11-1
clone_size: few
d_call: -
j_call: TRBJ2-6
cdr3_nt: TGTGCCAGCAGCTTAGTCAGTTGGGACGGATCCCTCTCTGGGGCCAACGTCCTGACTTTC
cdr3_aa: CASSLVSWDGSLSGANVLTF

v_call: TRBV6-1
clone_size: -
d_call: TRBD1
j_call: TRBJ1-6
cdr3_nt: TGTGCCAGCAGTGAACAACAGGGGGCCACACCCCTCCACTTT
cdr3_aa: CASSEQQGATPLHF

v_call: TRBV28
clone_size: few
d_call: -
j_call: TRBJ1-2
cdr3_nt: TGTGCCAGCAACCTCGGAAGAAGGATTAACTATGGCTACACCTTC
cdr3_aa: CASNLGRRINYGYTF

v_call: TRBV12-3/TRBV12-4
clone_size: -
d_call: -
j_call: TRBJ2-7
cdr3_nt: TGTGCCAGCAGTTTCGGGGGAAACTGGGACCGGACCGAGCAGTACTTC
cdr3_aa: CASSFGGNWDRTEQYF

v_call: TRBV5-1
clone_size: -
d_call: -
j_call: TRBJ2-3
cdr3_nt: TGCGCCAGCAGCTTGGGGCTAGTTCCTAGCACAGATACGCAGTATTTT
cdr3_aa: CASSLGLVPSTDTQYF

v_call: TRBV29-1
clone_size: -
d_call: -
j_call: TRBJ2-5
cdr3_nt: TGCAGCGCTGCAGGATCGGAAGGGACCCAGTACTTC
cdr3_aa: CSAAGSEGTQYF

v_call: TRBV12-3/TRBV12-4
clone_size: -
d_call: -
j_call: TRBJ2-5
cdr3_nt: TGTGCCAGCAGTTCGTGGGGGGTAAAAGAGACCCAGTACTTC
cdr3_aa: CASSSWGVKETQYF

v_call: TRBV20-1
clone_size: -
d_call: -
j_call: TRBJ2-1
cdr3_nt: TGCAGTGCTCCCCTGGGCCTCCTTCTTAACCCCTCCAATGAGCAGTTCTTC
cdr3_aa: CSAPLGLLLNPSNEQFF

v_call: TRBV27
clone_size: -
d_call: -
j_call: TRBJ2-6
cdr3_nt: TGTGCCAGCAGCCGCGGCTGGGCCAACGTCCTGACTTTC
cdr3_aa: CASSRGWANVLTF

v_call: TRBV20-1
clone_size: once
d_call: -
j_call: TRBJ2-1
cdr3_nt: TGCAGTGCTAAATGGGTCCTTGGGGATTCCTACAATGAGCAGTTCTTC
cdr3_aa: CSAKWVLGDSYNEQFF